The sequence of this T cell receptor (beta chain) was determined in a study of technical replicates of blood from a few donors. With V trimmed by 0 bases and J by 6 bases, 7 bases remained unmatched. The germline V gene has CDR1 GTSNPN and CDR2 SVGIG (reference sequence). The CDR3 consists of 15 residues. Assay: immunoSEQ multiplex PCR; the TCRdb copy retains only in-frame clones and omits some. This table holds 50,000 to 70,000 clones, about 94% found once. The chain joins TRBV30 to TRBJ1-5; 8 positions agree with TRBD1. The TCR originated in a human donor in good health. Some clones in this sample may be carry-over from other donors' samples. The sequencing input was PBMCs. In DNA form, the CDR3 reads TGTGCCTGGAGTGTAACAGGGGGATTTGGTCAGCCCCAGCATTTT. The encoded protein is CAWSVTGGFGQPQHF.